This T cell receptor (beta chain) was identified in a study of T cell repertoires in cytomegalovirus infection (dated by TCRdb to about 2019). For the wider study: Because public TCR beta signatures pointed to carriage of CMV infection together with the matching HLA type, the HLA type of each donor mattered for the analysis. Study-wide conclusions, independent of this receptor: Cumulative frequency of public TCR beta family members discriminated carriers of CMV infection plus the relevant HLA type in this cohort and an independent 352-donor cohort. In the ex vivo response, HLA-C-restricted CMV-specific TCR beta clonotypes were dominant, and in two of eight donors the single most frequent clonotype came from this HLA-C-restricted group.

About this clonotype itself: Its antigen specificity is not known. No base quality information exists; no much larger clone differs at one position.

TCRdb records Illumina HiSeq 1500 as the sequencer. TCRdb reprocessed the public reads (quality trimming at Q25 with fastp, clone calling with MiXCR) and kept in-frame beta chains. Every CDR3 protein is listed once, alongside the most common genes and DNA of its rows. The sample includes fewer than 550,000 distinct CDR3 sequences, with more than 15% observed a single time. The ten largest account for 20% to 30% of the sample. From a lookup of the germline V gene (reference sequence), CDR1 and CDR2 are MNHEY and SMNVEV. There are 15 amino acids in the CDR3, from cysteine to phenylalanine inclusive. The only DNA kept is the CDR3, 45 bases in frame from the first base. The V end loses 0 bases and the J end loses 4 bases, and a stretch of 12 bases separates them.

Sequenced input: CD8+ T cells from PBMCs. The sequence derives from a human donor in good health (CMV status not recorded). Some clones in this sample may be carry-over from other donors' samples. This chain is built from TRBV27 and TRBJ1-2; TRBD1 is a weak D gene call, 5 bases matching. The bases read TGTGCCAGCAGTTTATCGGGGCAGGCCCCCTATGGCTACACCTTC. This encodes CASSLSGQAPYGYTF.